Listed below are T cell receptor beta chains from one sample, sequenced in a study of T-cell reconstitution after alpha-beta-depleted transplantation in children. TCRdb processed the PCR reads anew with MiXCR; each CDR3 protein has one entry. Seen here are 25,000 or so distinct CDR3 sequences, 18% observed once, and the top ten hold 35%. The specimen was PBMCs, mostly from graft donor cells, collected 60 days after TCRalphabeta/CD19-depleted stem cell transplant. Receptor source: a male patient aged 2-15 years who had a stem cell transplant for acute lymphoblastic leukemia, so the T cells may come from the graft donor. Both conserved end residues are part of each CDR3. D genes are given only for firm matches. Clone size is not always given. Where it is, it says once, few, many or a class for expanded clones.

D gene	clone size	V gene	J gene	CDR3 DNA	CDR3 protein
.	many	TRBV5-1	TRBJ2-1	TGCGCCAGCAGGTCCAGGCTAGCTATCTCTCAGGAGCAGTTCTTC	CASRSRLAISQEQFF
.	many	TRBV2	TRBJ2-4	TGTGCCAGCAGTGAAAGTAGCGGTCTAGCCAAAAACATTCAGTACTTC	CASSESSGLAKNIQYF
.	many	TRBV5-1	TRBJ1-4	TGCGCCAGCAGCTTGGGAACTAATGAAAAACTGTTTTTT	CASSLGTNEKLFF
TRBD1	many	TRBV5-1	TRBJ2-2	TGCGCCAGCAGCTTGTCGCGAGGACAGGACACCGGGGAGCTGTTTTTT	CASSLSRGQDTGELFF
.	many	TRBV3-1	TRBJ2-3	TGTGCCAGCAGTTCGGATGGGGATACGCAGTATTTT	CASSSDGDTQYF
TRBD1	many	TRBV29-1	TRBJ2-5	TGCAGCTTGAACAGGGGAGAGACCCAGTACTTC	CSLNRGETQYF
.	.	TRBV5-1	TRBJ2-5	TGCGCCAGCAGCTTGGCTGAGACCCAGTACTTC	CASSLAETQYF
TRBD2	few	TRBV29-1	TRBJ2-2	TGCAGCGTTGAAGATCGAGGGACTAGGATGGGAAGGGAGCTGTTTTTT	CSVEDRGTRMGRELFF
.	many	TRBV11-2	TRBJ2-7	TGTGCCAGCAGCTCCCAAGCCTACGAGCAGTACTTC	CASSSQAYEQYF
TRBD1	.	TRBV12-3/TRBV12-4	TRBJ1-3	TGTGCCAGCAGACCGACAGGGGGGGTTGGAAACACCATATATTTT	CASRPTGGVGNTIYF
.	.	TRBV5-1	TRBJ2-2	TGCGCCAGCAGCTTGGGAGGGGTCACCGGGGAGCTGTTTTTT	CASSLGGVTGELFF
.	many	TRBV20-1	TRBJ2-3	TGCAGTGCTAGAGGAGGGGGGACAGATACGCAGTATTTT	CSARGGGTDTQYF
TRBD2	.	TRBV14	TRBJ2-2	TGTGCCAGCAGCCGTCTAGCGGGAGCCACCGGGGAGCTGTTTTTT	CASSRLAGATGELFF
TRBD1	.	TRBV7-9	TRBJ1-1	TGTGCCAGCAGCTTACGAGGACAGGGAATGAACACTGAAGCTTTCTTT	CASSLRGQGMNTEAFF
.	.	TRBV19	TRBJ2-1	TGTGCCAGTAGTAGACTTAATGAGCAGTTCTTC	CASSRLNEQFF
.	few	TRBV11-2	TRBJ1-1	TGTGCCAGCACACTCGACGGGGGATTTGGCACTGAAGCTTTCTTT	CASTLDGGFGTEAFF
.	many	TRBV20-1	TRBJ2-3	TGCAGTGCCACTGGGACTGACGGGGGATTCGGTACGCAGTATTTT	CSATGTDGGFGTQYF
.	many	TRBV2	TRBJ2-5	TGTGCCAGCAAGTCCTCGTACCAAGAGACCCAGTACTTC	CASKSSYQETQYF
.	.	TRBV29-1	TRBJ2-5	TGCAGCTACCGGAACAGCCAAGAGACCCAGTACTTC	CSYRNSQETQYF
TRBD2	many	TRBV5-1	TRBJ2-7	TGCGCCAGCAGCCCCCGTGGAGTTAGCGGGAGAAGGGAGCAGTACTTC	CASSPRGVSGRREQYF
.	few	TRBV10-3	TRBJ2-7	TGTGCCATCAGCCCTCAAACCGGGACTCAGCACTACGAGCAGTACTTC	CAISPQTGTQHYEQYF
.	few	TRBV7-6	TRBJ1-6	TGTGCCAGCAGCCAGGGACTGGGTGAACCCCTCCACTTT	CASSQGLGEPLHF
.	.	TRBV5-8	TRBJ2-5	TGTGCCAGCAGCTTCTCCCAGCACCAAGAGACCCAGTACTTC	CASSFSQHQETQYF
.	many	TRBV28	TRBJ2-6	TGTGCCAGCAGGTCCTCGGGCTCTGGGGCCAACGTCCTGACTTTC	CASRSSGSGANVLTF
TRBD2	.	TRBV6-1	TRBJ2-2	TGTGCCAGCAGCGAGCTCCCCCGACTAGCGGGAGTCCCCGGGGAGCTGTTTTTT	CASSELPRLAGVPGELFF
TRBD2	.	TRBV10-1	TRBJ2-1	TGCGCCAGCAGTGAGTCGGGACTAGCGGGAGTCGTCTACAATGAGCAGTTCTTC	CASSESGLAGVVYNEQFF
.	.	TRBV9	TRBJ1-1	TGTGCCAGCAGCGCGGACGGAAAGATTCAAGCTTTCTTT	CASSADGKIQAFF
.	.	TRBV4-2	TRBJ1-6	TGTGCCATGGGCCCCGGGCTCTATAATTCACCCCTCCACTTT	CAMGPGLYNSPLHF
.	.	TRBV6-5	TRBJ2-1	TGTGCCAGCAGTTGGGGGACAGAGCAGTTCTTC	CASSWGTEQFF
TRBD1	few	TRBV7-8	TRBJ1-2	TGTGCCAGCAGCTCGAACCAGGGGGCTGGCTATGGCTACACCTTC	CASSSNQGAGYGYTF
TRBD2	.	TRBV2	TRBJ2-1	TGTGCCAGCAGCCGCCCACTCGGGACTAGCGGGAGTGACAATGAGCAGTTCTTC	CASSRPLGTSGSDNEQFF
TRBD2	.	TRBV27	TRBJ2-7	TGTGCCAGCAGTTTGTCTAGCGGGGACGAGCAGTACTTC	CASSLSSGDEQYF
.	few	TRBV5-8	TRBJ2-1	TGTGCCAGCATCTTGGACAGAACCTACAATGAGCAGTTCTTC	CASILDRTYNEQFF
.	many	TRBV5-1	TRBJ1-1	TGCGCCAGCAGCTTACAGGGGAACACTGAAGCTTTCTTT	CASSLQGNTEAFF
.	.	TRBV6-2/TRBV6-3	TRBJ1-1	TGTGCCAGCAGAGGATGGGGTAAGGTTGAAGCTTTCTTT	CASRGWGKVEAFF
.	.	TRBV11-1	TRBJ2-3	TGTGCCAGCAGCTTACCCGCGGGGACTCCAGATACGCAGTATTTT	CASSLPAGTPDTQYF
.	large	TRBV7-9	TRBJ2-2	TGTGCCCAGGACACCGGGGAGCTGTTTTTT	CAQDTGELFF
.	many	TRBV20-1	TRBJ2-5	TGCAGTGCTAGCCAAAAGGGGGGGGCTTTGAGGGAGACCCAGTACTTC	CSASQKGGALRETQYF
.	few	TRBV20-1	TRBJ2-1	TGCAGTGCCGCAACCGGACTTTACAATGAGCAGTTCTTC	CSAATGLYNEQFF
TRBD2	few	TRBV20-1	TRBJ2-1	TGCAGTGCTAGAGAACAGCCTAGCGGCAATGAGCAGTTCTTC	CSAREQPSGNEQFF
.	few	TRBV7-8	TRBJ2-5	TGTGCCAGCAGCTTAGGCTCATCGGCGGAGACCCAGTACTTC	CASSLGSSAETQYF
.	many	TRBV6-6	TRBJ1-1	TGTGCCAGCAGTTACCCCCTGACCGCTGAAGCTTTCTTT	CASSYPLTAEAFF
.	.	TRBV12-3/TRBV12-4	TRBJ2-1	TGTGCCAGCATGCCCAATGAGCAGTTCTTC	CASMPNEQFF
.	.	TRBV6-2/TRBV6-3	TRBJ1-5	TGTGCCAGCAGTTACGGGAGGGACGGTCAGCCCCAGCATTTT	CASSYGRDGQPQHF
.	.	TRBV27	TRBJ1-5	TGTGCCAGCAGTTTAAAGGGTAAGCAGCCCCAGCATTTT	CASSLKGKQPQHF
.	many	TRBV20-1	TRBJ2-7	TGCAGTGCCCCCCAGGGTTTAGGGTATGAGCAGTACTTC	CSAPQGLGYEQYF
.	.	TRBV30	TRBJ2-2	TGTGCCTGGAATTGGGCGCCTGACACCGGGGAGCTGTTTTTT	CAWNWAPDTGELFF
.	.	TRBV11-2	TRBJ2-2	TGTGCCAGCAGCTTAGTCGGCTCGAGAGGCGGGGAGCTGTTTTTT	CASSLVGSRGGELFF
.	many	TRBV12-3/TRBV12-4	TRBJ2-1	TGTGCCAGCAGTTTAGGAGGGGAACCCTACAATGAGCAGTTCTTC	CASSLGGEPYNEQFF
TRBD1	.	TRBV27	TRBJ2-7	TGTGCCAGCAGTTTCGGACAGGTAAGGTACGAGCAGTACTTC	CASSFGQVRYEQYF
TRBD2	many	TRBV12-3/TRBV12-4	TRBJ2-7	TGTGCCAGCAGGGGACTAGCTTACGAGCAGTACTTC	CASRGLAYEQYF
TRBD2	.	TRBV11-1	TRBJ2-4	TGTGCCAGCAGCTCGTGGACTAGCGGGAGGGCCATGGTGGGCATTCAGTACTTC	CASSSWTSGRAMVGIQYF